The rows below give T cell receptor beta chains drawn from one sample of a study of T cell responses to AZD1222 COVID-19 vaccine. Profiled with immunoSEQ multiplex PCR; TCRdb holds only in-frame clones, not every one. The profile shows about 100,000 clones, more than 75% of them singletons. The sample in question was peripheral blood, obtained on day 0 of MenACWY control vaccination. These receptors originate from an adult in good health. The conserved cysteine and the conserved F or W are not part of the CDR3 here. Clone size appears in some rows only: once, few, many, or a class for an expanded clone.

v_call: TRBV30; j_call: TRBJ2-7; clone_size: .; cdr3_aa: AWRKLAGTSYEQY
v_call: TRBV9; j_call: TRBJ2-1; clone_size: .; cdr3_aa: ASSATSGSGSEQF
v_call: TRBV4-2; j_call: TRBJ2-3; clone_size: .; cdr3_aa: ASSQAGASRTDTQY
v_call: TRBV7-3; j_call: TRBJ1-6; clone_size: .; cdr3_aa: ASSLTPGSPLH
v_call: TRBV24-1; j_call: TRBJ1-5; clone_size: .; cdr3_aa: ATSLGQGGGQPQH
v_call: TRBV18; j_call: TRBJ2-2; clone_size: .; cdr3_aa: ASSPPGQPSGELF
v_call: TRBV30; j_call: TRBJ1-6; clone_size: .; cdr3_aa: ALGQGDSPLH
v_call: TRBV28; j_call: TRBJ2-5; clone_size: once; cdr3_aa: ASRGQALETQY
v_call: TRBV27; j_call: TRBJ2-2; clone_size: .; cdr3_aa: ASSQPVWRGRDRVLRDTGELF
v_call: TRBV9; j_call: TRBJ2-7; clone_size: .; cdr3_aa: ASSVDRQGPYEQY
v_call: TRBV2; j_call: TRBJ1-5; clone_size: .; cdr3_aa: ASRLGSLQPQH
v_call: TRBV12-5; j_call: TRBJ1-1; clone_size: .; cdr3_aa: ASGLFVGSGQKNTEAF
v_call: TRBV3-1/TRBV3-2; j_call: TRBJ1-5; clone_size: few; cdr3_aa: ASSQDLGNQPQH
v_call: TRBV2; j_call: TRBJ1-6; clone_size: .; cdr3_aa: ASSGTTYLIQWLH
v_call: TRBV25-1; j_call: TRBJ2-1; clone_size: .; cdr3_aa: ASSGLADYNEQF
v_call: TRBV5-1; j_call: TRBJ1-6; clone_size: .; cdr3_aa: ASSSDPGMWSPLH
v_call: TRBV7-2; j_call: TRBJ1-1; clone_size: .; cdr3_aa: ASSLMPPGQGVEAF
v_call: TRBV4-3; j_call: TRBJ1-4; clone_size: .; cdr3_aa: ASSQDRGTGKKLF
v_call: TRBV27; j_call: TRBJ2-5; clone_size: .; cdr3_aa: ASSRRRGSGETQY
v_call: TRBV18; j_call: TRBJ1-1; clone_size: .; cdr3_aa: ASSPGTGTPEAF
v_call: TRBV28; j_call: TRBJ1-6; clone_size: once; cdr3_aa: ASSPAGRSYNSPLH
v_call: TRBV9; j_call: TRBJ2-7; clone_size: once; cdr3_aa: ASSVQGAYEQY
v_call: TRBV19; j_call: TRBJ1-2; clone_size: .; cdr3_aa: ASSRGPRGSYGYT
v_call: TRBV7-2; j_call: TRBJ2-7; clone_size: .; cdr3_aa: ASSQPTLAGVGEQY
v_call: TRBV2; j_call: TRBJ1-5; clone_size: .; cdr3_aa: ASRRTEMSNQPQH
v_call: TRBV4-1; j_call: TRBJ2-3; clone_size: .; cdr3_aa: ASSQDRRTGSTDTQY
v_call: TRBV12-5; j_call: TRBJ2-1; clone_size: .; cdr3_aa: ASGLFGNEQF
v_call: TRBV29-1; j_call: TRBJ2-7; clone_size: .; cdr3_aa: SGGNGYEQY
v_call: TRBV13; j_call: TRBJ1-2; clone_size: .; cdr3_aa: ASSAAGTGLGYGYT